This record covers a single T cell receptor (beta chain). In the original processing: Estimates of nucleated cell counts were drawn from the amplification of reference gene primers. The data were produced by immunoSEQ multiplex PCR, yet TCRdb's version contains in-frame clones alone and is incomplete. V and J calls and clone size are those listed in that table; D and trimming were worked out from the DNA. Of 50,000 to 55,000 clones listed, around 86% are singletons. This specimen comes from a study of blood T cell repertoires in COVID-19. About the research overall: Sources were T cells, B-cell-depleted T cells, or PBMCs; the material itself was cDNA or gDNA.

The CDR3 has 16 residues. With V trimmed by 2 bases and J by 1 base, 2 bases remained unmatched. Per germline, CDR1 SGHRS and CDR2 YFSETQ. The receptor comes from a man older than 75 with acute or convalescent COVID-19. Sequenced material: peripheral blood. The chain is built from TRBV5-1 and TRBJ2-3, with 12 bases lining up with TRBD2. In DNA form, the CDR3 reads TGCGCCAGCAGCTTCCGGACTAGCGGGGGCACAGATACGCAGTATTTT. Translating gives CASSFRTSGGTDTQYF.